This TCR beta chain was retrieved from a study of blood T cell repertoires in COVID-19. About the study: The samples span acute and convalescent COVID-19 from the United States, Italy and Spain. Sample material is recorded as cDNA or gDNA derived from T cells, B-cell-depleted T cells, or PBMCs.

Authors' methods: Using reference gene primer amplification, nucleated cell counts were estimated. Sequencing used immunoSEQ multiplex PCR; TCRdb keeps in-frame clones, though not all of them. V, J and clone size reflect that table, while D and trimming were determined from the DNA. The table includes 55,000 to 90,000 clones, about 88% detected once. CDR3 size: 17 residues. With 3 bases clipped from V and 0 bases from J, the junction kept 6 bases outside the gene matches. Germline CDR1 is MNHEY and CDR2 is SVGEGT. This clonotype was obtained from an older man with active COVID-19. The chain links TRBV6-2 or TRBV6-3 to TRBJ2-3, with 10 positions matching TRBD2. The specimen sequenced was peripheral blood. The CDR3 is CASSYIQREGSTDTQYF. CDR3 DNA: TGTGCCAGCAGTTATATCCAGCGGGAGGGCAGCACAGATACGCAGTATTTT.